In this sample, the clone carrying this TCR beta chain turned up once. Its antigen is not known. The CDR3 has 13 residues. Trimming shortened V by 2 bases and J by 4 bases, and 12 bases separated the two germline ends. Germline CDR1 reads SQVTM; CDR2 reads ANQGSEA. The data derive from a study of cytomegalovirus exposure and HLA in healthy donors. Study outcomes and limitations: When presence/absence was analysed, sequencing depth was taken to be roughly uniform across donors.

Vbeta (60) and Jbeta (13) primers were used in the PCR. Repertoires were generated with immunoSEQ multiplex PCR, while TCRdb's copy carries only in-frame clones and drops some. This table has about 92,000 clones, roughly 80% appearing once. The chain joins TRBV29-1 to TRBJ2-7; D not certain. This TCR came from a girl aged 2 to 9 in good health and CMV-seropositive. Input material: PBMCs. The DNA of the CDR3 is TGCAGCGTTGAACAAAGCCGAGGTTACGAGCAGTACTTC. Translation gives CSVEQSRGYEQYF.